This T cell receptor beta chain came from a study of T cells in women clearing cervical HPV infection. The protocol was immunoSEQ multiplex PCR, while the TCRdb copy is restricted to in-frame clones and leaves out a portion. The record lists around 21,000 clones, of which the ten most abundant hold just over 6%. The CDR3 is 14 residues long. V dropped 4 bases and J dropped 3 bases, with 12 bases sitting between them. Concerning this clone itself: Coverage ceases 3 residues before the CDR3 finishes, and the germline J gene fills in the end.

Sequences were obtained from blood buffy coat. The genes are TRBV12-3 or TRBV12-4 and TRBJ1-1; D perhaps matches TRBD1 (5 bases). This sequence was found in a woman aged 18 to 75 with a cervical HPV16 infection that either progressed to CIN3+ or cleared (not recorded which). CDR3 DNA (partial): TGTGCCAGCAGTTCACAAGAGGGGCACACTGAA. Amino acid sequence: CASSSQEGHTE. The CDR3 reads in full as CASSSQEGHTEAFF.